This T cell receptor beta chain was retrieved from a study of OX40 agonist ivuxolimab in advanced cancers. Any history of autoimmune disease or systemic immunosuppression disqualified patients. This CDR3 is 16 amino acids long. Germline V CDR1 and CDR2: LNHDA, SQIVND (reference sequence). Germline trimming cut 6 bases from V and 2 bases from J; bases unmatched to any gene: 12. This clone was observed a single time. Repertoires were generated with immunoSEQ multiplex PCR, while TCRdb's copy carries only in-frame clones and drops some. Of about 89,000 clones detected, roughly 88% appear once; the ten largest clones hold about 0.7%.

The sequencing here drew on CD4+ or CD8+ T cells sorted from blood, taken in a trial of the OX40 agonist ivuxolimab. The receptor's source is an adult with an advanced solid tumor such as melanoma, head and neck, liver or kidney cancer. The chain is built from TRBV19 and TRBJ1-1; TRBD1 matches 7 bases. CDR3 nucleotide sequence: TGTGCCAGTAGATCGACAGGGCTGACGAAAAACACTGAAGCTTTCTTT. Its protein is CASRSTGLTKNTEAFF.